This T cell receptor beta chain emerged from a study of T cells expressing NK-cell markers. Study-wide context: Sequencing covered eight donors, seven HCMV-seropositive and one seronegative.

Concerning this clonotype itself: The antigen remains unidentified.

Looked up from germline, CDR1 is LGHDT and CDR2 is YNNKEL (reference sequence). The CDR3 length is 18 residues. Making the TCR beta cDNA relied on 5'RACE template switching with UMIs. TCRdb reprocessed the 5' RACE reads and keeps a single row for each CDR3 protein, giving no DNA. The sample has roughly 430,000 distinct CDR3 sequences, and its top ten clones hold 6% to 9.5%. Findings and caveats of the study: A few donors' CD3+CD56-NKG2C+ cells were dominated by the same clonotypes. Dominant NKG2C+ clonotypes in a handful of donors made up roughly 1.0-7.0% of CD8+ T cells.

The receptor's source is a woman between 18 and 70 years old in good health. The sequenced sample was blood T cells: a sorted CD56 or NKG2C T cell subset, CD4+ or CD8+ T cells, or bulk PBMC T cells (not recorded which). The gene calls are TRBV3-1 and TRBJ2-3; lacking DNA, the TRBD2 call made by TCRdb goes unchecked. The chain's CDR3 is CASSDTGTSGQGTDTQYF.